A single sample gave rise to the 18 T cell receptor beta chains below, sequenced in a study of shared clonotypes between healthy human individuals. TCRdb's copy holds only in-frame clones and misses some; the assay was immunoSEQ multiplex PCR. The sample has some 2,500,000 clones, about nine tenths seen once. The sequenced sample was naive CD4+ T cells from PBMCs. The subset is: CD45RA+ positively selected. Receptors were obtained from a young man in good health. Some clones in this sample may be carry-over from other donors' samples.

The chain has TRBV6-5 and TRBJ2-5; D unclear. V was shortened by 5 bases and J by 1 base, with 5 bases between the two germline ends. CDR3 size: 12 residues. In germline, CDR1 is MNHEY, CDR2 SVGAGI. The CDR3, as DNA: TGTGCCAGCAGTAATCTCCAAGAGACCCAGTACTTC. Its translation: CASSNLQETQYF.

This chain connects TRBV7-9 to TRBJ2-5; D unclear. V was clipped by 2 bases and J by 5 bases, with 9 bases between them. CDR1 SEHNR and CDR2 FQNEAQ come from the germline V gene (reference sequence). The CDR3 covers 13 residues. The CDR3 sequence: CASSLSLRETQYF. For the CDR3, the DNA is TGTGCCAGCAGCTTATCTCTGCGGGAGACCCAGTACTTC.

The J gene is TRBJ2-7, the V gene TRBV21-1; the table's TRBD1 call for D was not verified on the DNA. TRBV21-1 is a pseudogene locus. The CDR3 extends over 14 amino acids. The chain's CDR3 is CASRRTGRGYEQYF. The DNA of the CDR3 is TGTGCCAGCAGGAGGACAGGGAGGGGCTACGAGCAGTACTTC.

This clone has just one count. The rearrangement joins TRBV7-3 to TRBJ2-3; D is undetermined. The length of the CDR3 is 13 residues. CDR1 is SGHTA and CDR2 is FQGTGA in the germline V gene. V dropped 0 bases and J dropped 8 bases, with 9 bases sitting between them. The CDR3, as DNA: TGTGCCAGCAGCTTAACCGGGCCAGGTACGCAGTATTTT. It is translated as CASSLTGPGTQYF.

Note on this clone: This CDR3 is also generated by other DNA sequences in the sample. The chain links TRBV28 to TRBJ2-7; D call uncertain. The CDR3 is 12 residues long. V was pared by 2 bases and J by 3 bases, with 5 bases between. From germline, CDR1 is MDHEN and CDR2 SYDVKM. The CDR3 is CASSLQNYEQYF. Here the CDR3 DNA reads TGTGCCAGCAGTTTACAGAACTACGAGCAGTACTTC. Based on the CDR3 plus reference TRBV28 and TRBJ2-7, the full variable domain is DVKVTQSSRYLVKRTGEKVFLECVQDMDHENMFWYRQDPGLGLRLIYFSYDVKMKEKGDIPEGYSVSREKKERFSLILESASTNQTSMYLCASSLQNYEQYFGPGTRLTVT.

The chain carries TRBV10-3 and TRBJ2-2; possibly TRBD1 for D (5 bases). This CDR3 is 14 amino acids long. Looked up from germline, CDR1 is ENHRY and CDR2 is SYGVKD. The V and J ends lost 6 bases and 2 bases respectively, with 10 bases between them. In DNA form, the CDR3 reads TGTGCCATCAGCCCGACAGTAAACACCGGGGAGCTGTTTTTT. This sequence encodes CAISPTVNTGELFF.

DNA of the CDR3: TGCGCCAGCAGCTTGTATGGGACACCGAACACTGAAGCTTTCTTT. Translation: CASSLYGTPNTEAFF. The chain recombines TRBV5-1 with TRBJ1-1; maybe TRBD1 (6 bases). Deletions cut 1 base from V and 1 base from J, with 11 bases between. Germline CDR1 reads SGHRS; CDR2 reads YFSETQ. This CDR3 spans 15 amino acids.

This rearrangement joins TRBV19 to TRBJ2-7; D is tentatively TRBD1 or TRBD2 (6 bases each). V gave up 11 bases and J gave up 7 bases, with 39 bases separating them. The CDR3 is 19 residues long. CDR1 LNHDA and CDR2 SQIVND come from the germline V gene (reference sequence). CDR3 nucleotides: TGTGCCTCACTCCCCCGGGGGCCAGGGGTGTTGAGGGATCCGTTGGAGCAGTACTTC. Its protein product is CASLPRGPGVLRDPLEQYF.

The V call is TRBV2, the J call TRBJ2-2, with D tentatively TRBD2 (6 bases). This CDR3 spans 17 amino acids. Germline V gives CDR1 SNHLY, CDR2 FYNNEI. Trimming cost V 0 bases and J 5 bases, with 16 bases left between them. CDR3 nucleotide sequence: TGTGCCAGCAGTGAAGCGCTCGGCGGGACTGGTACCGGGGAGCTGTTTTTT. Translation: CASSEALGGTGTGELFF.

V is TRBV6-1 and J is TRBJ2-7; TRBD2 matches at 10 bases. Trimming removed 3 bases from V and 6 bases from J; junction bases left unmatched: 14. CDR1 is MNHNS, CDR2 SASEGT, per germline. CDR3 length equals 17 residues. CDR3 loop: CASSEGRGLAGVSEQYF. The CDR3 nucleotides read TGTGCCAGCAGTGAGGGCAGGGGCCTAGCGGGAGTATCCGAGCAGTACTTC.

The CDR3 spells CASSPGYGYRTLHF. The CDR3, as DNA: TGTGCCAGCAGCCCTGGCTACGGTTACAGGACCCTCCACTTT. The chain recombines TRBV7-2 with TRBJ1-6; a possible D gene is TRBD1 (5 bases). The germline CDR1 and CDR2 sequences are SGHTA and FQGNSA. The CDR3 has 14 amino acids. V was trimmed by 5 bases and J by 14 bases, leaving 19 bases between them.

Of note for this clone: The same CDR3 is also encoded by other DNA sequences in this sample. The chain links TRBV28 to TRBJ1-2, with 10 bases that match TRBD1. Germline-derived CDR1 and CDR2 are MDHEN and SYDVKM. The CDR3 contains 14 residues. Losses at the gene ends were 6 bases for V and 3 bases for J; bases not matched to a gene: 4. As DNA, the CDR3 is TGTGCCAGCAGGGGGACAGGGGAGGACTATGGCTACACCTTC. It encodes CASRGTGEDYGYTF.

This clone appeared once. The V gene is TRBV6-5, the J gene TRBJ2-3, with D uncertain. V was trimmed by 7 bases and J by 2 bases, leaving 10 bases between them. Germline-derived CDR1 and CDR2 are MNHEY and SVGAGI. This CDR3 has 13 residues. The CDR3 spells CASTDVPTDTQYF. CDR3 nucleotides: TGTGCCAGCACCGACGTCCCCACAGATACGCAGTATTTT.

The chain employs TRBV5-4 and TRBJ2-7; TRBD1 aligns across 10 bases. The V and J ends lost 0 bases and 3 bases, in that order; junction bases with no gene match: 3. The germline V gene encodes CDR1 SGHNT and CDR2 YYREEE (reference sequence). The CDR3 is 15 amino acids. Here the CDR3 DNA reads TGTGCCAGCAGCTTGGGCGGACAGGGGGTCTACGAGCAGTACTTC. Translation: CASSLGGQGVYEQYF.

The DNA for the CDR3 is TGCAGTGCGGCTGCGGAAAGTGAGCAGTTCTTC. It specifies CSAAAESEQFF. The chain joins TRBV20-1 to TRBJ2-1; no reliable D call. The ends were cut back, 6 bases at V and 9 bases at J, with 12 bases in the middle. CDR1 DFQATT and CDR2 SNEGSKA come from the germline V gene (reference sequence). The CDR3 runs to 11 residues.

The gene calls are TRBV7-2 and TRBJ2-7; 16 bases fit TRBD2. With 6 bases clipped from V and 4 bases from J, the junction kept 15 bases outside the gene matches. The CDR3 runs to 19 residues. Germline V lookup: CDR1 SGHTA, CDR2 FQGNSA. This CDR3 reads CASRPAPGTSGRALYEQYF. CDR3 in DNA: TGTGCCAGCAGGCCCGCTCCCGGGACTAGCGGGAGGGCCTTGTACGAGCAGTACTTC.

The CDR3 spells CASSENRGSSEKLFF. In nucleotides, the CDR3 is TGTGCCAGCAGTGAGAACAGGGGTTCTAGTGAAAAACTGTTTTTT. V usage is TRBV2 and J usage is TRBJ1-4, with 7 nucleotides matching TRBD1. Germline CDR1 and CDR2: SNHLY and FYNNEI. This CDR3 is built from 15 residues. Trimming cost V 3 bases and J 7 bases; bases outside gene matches: 8.

The rearrangement joins TRBV19 to TRBJ2-1; the match to TRBD2 covers 12 bases. This CDR3 is built from 15 residues. The V gene's germline CDR1 is LNHDA and CDR2 SQIVND (reference sequence). The V and J ends lost 6 bases and 8 bases, in that order; junction bases with no gene match: 8. CDR3 amino acids: CASSGTSGWSDEQFF. In nucleotides, the CDR3 is TGTGCCAGTAGCGGGACTAGCGGGTGGAGCGATGAGCAGTTCTTC.